A few counts support the clone carrying this T cell receptor beta chain. The antigen remains undetermined. The data originate from a study of response to subunit inactivated influenza vaccine. Overall study findings and caveats: Seasonal influenza vaccination, on each occasion, was suggested by the authors to recruit few new T cells.

CDR3 length: 19 residues. V lost 2 bases and J lost 5; bases outside the gene matches: 10. Per germline, CDR1 SGHAT and CDR2 FQNNGV. TCRdb re-called the RT-PCR reads through MiXCR, storing one row per CDR3 protein. Of 630,000 or so distinct CDR3 sequences listed, approximately 14% are singletons. The material sequenced was PBMCs from blood, taken roughly 12 days after vaccination. This sequence joins TRBV11-2 and TRBJ2-3; 16 nucleotides agree with TRBD2. The receptor's source is a man between 50 and 59 years old who received an inactivated influenza vaccine. CDR3 DNA: TGTGCCAGCAGCTTAAGGGGGGGACTAGCGGGAGGGCCAGGAGATACGCAGTATTTT. Protein sequence: CASSLRGGLAGGPGDTQYF.